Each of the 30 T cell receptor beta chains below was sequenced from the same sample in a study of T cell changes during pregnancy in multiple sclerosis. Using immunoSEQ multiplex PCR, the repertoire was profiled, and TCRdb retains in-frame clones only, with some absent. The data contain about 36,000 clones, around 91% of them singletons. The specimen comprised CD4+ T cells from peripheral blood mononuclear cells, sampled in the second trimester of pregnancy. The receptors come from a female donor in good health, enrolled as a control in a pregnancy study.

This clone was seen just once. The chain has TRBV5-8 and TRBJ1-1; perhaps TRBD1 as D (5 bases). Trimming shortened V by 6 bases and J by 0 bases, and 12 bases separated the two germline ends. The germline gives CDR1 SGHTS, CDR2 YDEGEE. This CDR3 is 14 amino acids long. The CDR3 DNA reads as TGTGCCAGCAAAAAGGGGCCCGTGAACACTGAAGCTTTCTTT. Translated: CASKKGPVNTEAFF.

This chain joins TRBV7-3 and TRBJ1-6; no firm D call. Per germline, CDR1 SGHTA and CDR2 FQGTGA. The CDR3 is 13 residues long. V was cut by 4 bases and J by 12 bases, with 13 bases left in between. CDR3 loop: CASSSSGGLPLHF. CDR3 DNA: TGTGCCAGCAGCTCCTCGGGAGGTTTACCCCTCCACTTT.

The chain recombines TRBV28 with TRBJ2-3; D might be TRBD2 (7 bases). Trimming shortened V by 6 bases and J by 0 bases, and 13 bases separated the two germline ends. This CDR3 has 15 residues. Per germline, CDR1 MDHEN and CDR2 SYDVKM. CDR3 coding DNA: TGTGCCAGCAGCCGGGGGGCTGGGAGCACAGATACGCAGTATTTT. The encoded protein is CASSRGAGSTDTQYF.

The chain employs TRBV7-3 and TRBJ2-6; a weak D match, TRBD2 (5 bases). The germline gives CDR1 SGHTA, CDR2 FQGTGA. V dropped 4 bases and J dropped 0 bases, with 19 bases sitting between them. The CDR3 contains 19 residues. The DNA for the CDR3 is TGTGCCAGCAGCTCAAGGGATCGGACTTACCGCTCTGGGGCCAACGTCCTGACTTTC. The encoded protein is CASSSRDRTYRSGANVLTF.

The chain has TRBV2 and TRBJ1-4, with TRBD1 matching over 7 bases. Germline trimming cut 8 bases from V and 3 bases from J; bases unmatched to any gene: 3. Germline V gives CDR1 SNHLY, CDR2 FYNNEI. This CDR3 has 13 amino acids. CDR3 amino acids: CASAQGANEKLFF. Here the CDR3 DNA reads TGTGCCAGCGCCCAGGGGGCTAATGAAAAACTGTTTTTT.

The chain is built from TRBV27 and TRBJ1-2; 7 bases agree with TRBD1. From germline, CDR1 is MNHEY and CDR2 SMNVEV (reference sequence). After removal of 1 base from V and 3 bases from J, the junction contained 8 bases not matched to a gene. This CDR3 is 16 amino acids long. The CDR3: CASSLWGDRADYGYTF. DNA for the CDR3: TGTGCCAGCAGTTTATGGGGCGACAGGGCGGACTATGGCTACACCTTC.

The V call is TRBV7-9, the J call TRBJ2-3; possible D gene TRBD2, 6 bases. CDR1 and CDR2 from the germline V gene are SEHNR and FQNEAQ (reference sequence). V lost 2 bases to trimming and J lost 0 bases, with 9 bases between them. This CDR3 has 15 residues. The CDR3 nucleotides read TGTGCCAGCAGCTTAACCGGGACTAGCACAGATACGCAGTATTTT. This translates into CASSLTGTSTDTQYF.

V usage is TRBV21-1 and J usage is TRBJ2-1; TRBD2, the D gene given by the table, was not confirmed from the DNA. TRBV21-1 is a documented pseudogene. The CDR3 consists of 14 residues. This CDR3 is CASSKTDVLREQFF. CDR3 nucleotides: TGTGCCAGCAGCAAAACCGACGTATTGAGGGAGCAGTTCTTC.

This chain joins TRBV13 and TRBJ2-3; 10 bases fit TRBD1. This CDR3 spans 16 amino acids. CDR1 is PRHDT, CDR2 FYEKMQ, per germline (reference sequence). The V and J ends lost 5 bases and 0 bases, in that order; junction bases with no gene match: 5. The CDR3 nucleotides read TGTGCCAGCAGCCACCGGGACAGGGGAAGCACAGATACGCAGTATTTT. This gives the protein CASSHRDRGSTDTQYF.

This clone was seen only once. CDR3 residues: CASRRTGNTEAFF. The DNA for the CDR3 is TGTGCCAGCAGGAGGACTGGGAACACTGAAGCTTTCTTT. This chain uses TRBV6-4 with TRBJ1-1; no definite D call. This CDR3 has 13 amino acids. Germline V CDR1 and CDR2: MRHNA, SNTAGT. V gave up 6 bases and J gave up 1 base, with 9 bases separating them.

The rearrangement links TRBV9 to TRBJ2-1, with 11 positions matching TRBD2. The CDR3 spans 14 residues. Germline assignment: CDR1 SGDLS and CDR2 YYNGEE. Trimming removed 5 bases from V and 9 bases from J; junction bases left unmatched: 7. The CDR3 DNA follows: TGTGCCAGCAGACTAGCGGGGGATCAGGGTGAGCAGTTCTTC. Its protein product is CASRLAGDQGEQFF.

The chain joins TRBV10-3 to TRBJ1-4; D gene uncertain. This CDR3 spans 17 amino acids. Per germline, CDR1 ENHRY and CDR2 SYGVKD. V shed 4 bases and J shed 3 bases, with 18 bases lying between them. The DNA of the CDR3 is TGTGCCATCAGTGGGAAGGGCGTGGGGAGTCCTAATGAAAAACTGTTTTTT. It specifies CAISGKGVGSPNEKLFF.

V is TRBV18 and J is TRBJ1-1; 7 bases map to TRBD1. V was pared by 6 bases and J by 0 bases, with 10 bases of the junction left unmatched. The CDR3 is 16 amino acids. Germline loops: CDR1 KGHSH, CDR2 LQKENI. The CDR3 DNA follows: TGTGCCAGCTCCATAAAACCGACAGGGCTGAACACTGAAGCTTTCTTT. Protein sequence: CASSIKPTGLNTEAFF.

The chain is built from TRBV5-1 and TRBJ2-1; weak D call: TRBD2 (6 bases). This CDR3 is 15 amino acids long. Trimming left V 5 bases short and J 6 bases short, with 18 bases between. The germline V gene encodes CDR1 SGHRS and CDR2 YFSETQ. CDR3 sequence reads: CASSRGFLGTNEQFF. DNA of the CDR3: TGCGCCAGCAGTCGGGGGTTCCTAGGCACCAATGAGCAGTTCTTC.

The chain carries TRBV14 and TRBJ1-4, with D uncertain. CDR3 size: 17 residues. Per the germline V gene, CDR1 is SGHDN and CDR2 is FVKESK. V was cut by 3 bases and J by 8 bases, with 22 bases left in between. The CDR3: CASSQNEEWRPWEKLFF. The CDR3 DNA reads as TGTGCCAGCAGCCAGAACGAGGAGTGGAGGCCGTGGGAAAAACTGTTTTTT.

The CDR3 is CASSLRVADTQYF. Here the CDR3 DNA reads TGTGCCAGCAGCTTGAGGGTAGCAGATACGCAGTATTTT. The V call is TRBV7-9, the J call TRBJ2-3; possibly TRBD2 for D (5 bases). This CDR3 comprises 13 residues. Between the trimmed V and J ends, which lost 3 bases and 4 bases, there was a span of 8 bases. Germline-derived CDR1 and CDR2 are SEHNR and FQNEAQ (reference sequence).

The CDR3 loop reads CASSLLQQYYEQYF. As DNA, the CDR3 is TGCGCCAGCAGCTTGTTACAGCAATACTACGAGCAGTACTTC. The chain couples TRBV5-1 to TRBJ2-7, with no clear D. The V end was cut by 1 base, the J end by 3 bases, with 11 bases between. CDR3 length: 14 amino acids. Germline values: CDR1 SGHRS, CDR2 YFSETQ.

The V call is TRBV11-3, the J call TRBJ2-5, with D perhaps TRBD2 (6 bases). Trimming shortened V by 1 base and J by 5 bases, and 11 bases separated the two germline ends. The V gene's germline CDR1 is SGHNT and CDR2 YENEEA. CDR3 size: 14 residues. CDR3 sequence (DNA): TGTGCCAGCAGCTTAGTGGGTCGGGAGGAGACCCAGTACTTC. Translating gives CASSLVGREETQYF.

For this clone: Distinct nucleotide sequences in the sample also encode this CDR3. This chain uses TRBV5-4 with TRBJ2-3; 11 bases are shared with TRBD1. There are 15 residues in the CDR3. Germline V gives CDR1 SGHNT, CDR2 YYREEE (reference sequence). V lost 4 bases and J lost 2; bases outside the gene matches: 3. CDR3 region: CASSLDRGLTDTQYF. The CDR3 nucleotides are TGTGCCAGCAGCCTGGACAGGGGGCTCACAGATACGCAGTATTTT.

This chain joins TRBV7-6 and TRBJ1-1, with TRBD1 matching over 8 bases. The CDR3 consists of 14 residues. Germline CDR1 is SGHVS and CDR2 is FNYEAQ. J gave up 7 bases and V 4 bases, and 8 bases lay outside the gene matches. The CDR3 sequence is CASSSTVDRGEAFF. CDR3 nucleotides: TGTGCCAGCAGCTCCACCGTCGACAGGGGTGAAGCTTTCTTT.

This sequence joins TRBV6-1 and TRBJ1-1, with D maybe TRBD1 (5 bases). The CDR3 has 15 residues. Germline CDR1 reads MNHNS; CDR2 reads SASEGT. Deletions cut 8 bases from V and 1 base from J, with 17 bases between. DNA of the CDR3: TGTGCCAGCGCTCGGCCGCTCCAGGGGAACACTGAAGCTTTCTTT. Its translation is CASARPLQGNTEAFF.

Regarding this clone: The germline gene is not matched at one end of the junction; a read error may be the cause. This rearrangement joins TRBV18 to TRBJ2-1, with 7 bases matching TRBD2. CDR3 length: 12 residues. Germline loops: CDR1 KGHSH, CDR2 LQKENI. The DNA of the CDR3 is TGTGCCAGCTCACCGAAAGGACTAGTTTCGGTCTTC. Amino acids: CASSPKGLVSVF.

The CDR3 is CASSSGTGGAYGYTF. The CDR3 bases are TGTGCCAGCAGTTCCGGGACAGGGGGCGCTTATGGCTACACCTTC. This sequence joins TRBV6-1 and TRBJ1-2; 12 bases are shared with TRBD1. V trimming: 5 bases; J trimming: 5 bases; junction bases outside the gene matches: 6. The CDR3 runs 15 residues. Germline loops: CDR1 MNHNS, CDR2 SASEGT.

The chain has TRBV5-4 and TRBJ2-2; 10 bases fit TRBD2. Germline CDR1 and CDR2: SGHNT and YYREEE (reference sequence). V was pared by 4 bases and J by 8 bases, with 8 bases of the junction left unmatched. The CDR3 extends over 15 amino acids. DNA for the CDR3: TGTGCCAGCAGCCTACAAGCGGGAGGGCCTGGGGAGCTGTTTTTT. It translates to CASSLQAGGPGELFF. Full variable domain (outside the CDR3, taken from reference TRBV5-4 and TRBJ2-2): ETGVTQSPTHLIKTRGQQVTLRCSSQSGHNTVSWYQQALGQGPQFIFQYYREEENGRGNFPPRFSGLQFPNYSSELNVNALELDDSALYLCASSLQAGGPGELFFGEGSRLTVL.

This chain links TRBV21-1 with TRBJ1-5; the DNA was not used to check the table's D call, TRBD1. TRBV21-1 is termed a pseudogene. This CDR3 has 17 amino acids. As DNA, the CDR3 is TGTGCCAGCAGCAAATTCCTCAGGGGGAGTAGCAATCAGCCCCAGCATTTT. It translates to CASSKFLRGSSNQPQHF.

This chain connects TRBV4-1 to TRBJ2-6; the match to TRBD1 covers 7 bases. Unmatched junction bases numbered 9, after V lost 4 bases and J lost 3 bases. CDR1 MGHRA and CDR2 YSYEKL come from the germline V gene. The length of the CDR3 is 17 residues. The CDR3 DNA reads TGCGCCAGCAGCCGACAAACAGGGGAAGGTGGGGCCAACGTCCTGACTTTC. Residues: CASSRQTGEGGANVLTF.

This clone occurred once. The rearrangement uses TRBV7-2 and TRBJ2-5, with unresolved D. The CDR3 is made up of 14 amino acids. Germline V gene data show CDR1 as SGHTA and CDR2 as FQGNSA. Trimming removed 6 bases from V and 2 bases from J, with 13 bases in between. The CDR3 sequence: CASSIAQTQETQYF. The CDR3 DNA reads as TGTGCCAGCAGTATAGCCCAGACTCAAGAGACCCAGTACTTC. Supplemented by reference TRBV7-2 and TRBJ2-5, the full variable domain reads GAGVSQSPSNKVTEKGKDVELRCDPISGHTALYWYRQSLGQGLEFLIYFQGNSAPDKSGLPSDRFSAERTGGSVSTLTIQRTQQEDSAVYLCASSIAQTQETQYFGPGTRLLVL.

As DNA, the CDR3 is TGTGCCAGCAGCTTAGTATCCGCGTTTAATGAGCAGTTCTTC. Encoded protein: CASSLVSAFNEQFF. The rearrangement uses TRBV11-2 and TRBJ2-1; D ambiguous. Trimming took off 1 base at V and 7 bases at J, with 11 bases between the two ends. The germline V gene encodes CDR1 SGHAT and CDR2 FQNNGV. CDR3 length equals 14 residues.

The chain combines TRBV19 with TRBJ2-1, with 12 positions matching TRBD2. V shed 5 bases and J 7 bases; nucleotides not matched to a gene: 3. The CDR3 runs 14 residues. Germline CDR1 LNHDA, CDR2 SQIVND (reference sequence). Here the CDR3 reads CASSPTSGRNEQFF. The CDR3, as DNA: TGTGCCAGTAGTCCCACTAGCGGGAGGAATGAGCAGTTCTTC.

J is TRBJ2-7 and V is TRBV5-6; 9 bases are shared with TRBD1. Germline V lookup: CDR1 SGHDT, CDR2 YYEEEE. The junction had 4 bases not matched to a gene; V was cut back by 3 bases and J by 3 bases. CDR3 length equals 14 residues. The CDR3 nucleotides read TGTGCCAGCAGCTCTGGACAGGGGAGCTACGAGCAGTACTTC. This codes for CASSSGQGSYEQYF.